The present TCR beta chain was sequenced within a study of blood T cell repertoires in COVID-19 (dated by TCRdb to the early 2020s). Looking at the study overall: Collaborator samples came from the United States, Italy and Spain and covered acute and convalescent phases of COVID-19. The samples were drawn from the first 160 participants of the ongoing ImmuneRACE study and from 1,254 subjects provided by 6 global collaborators. Nearly every sample came with metadata listing a de-identified subject ID, COVID-19 status, age in years and sex. Where HLA class I and class II types were available, the types were taken from metadata supplied by the sample provider, not from assay-based typing. Subjects who had been exposed to COVID-19, were actively infected with it, or had recovered from it provided the deeply sampled blood TCRbeta repertoires that made up the dataset. The repertoires were released in a freely available public database intended as a resource for research on the immune response to SARS-CoV-2. The prospective study material was composed of cDNA or gDNA derived from T cells, B-cell-depleted T cells, or PBMCs. The investigation overall reported the following: How much clinical and demographic metadata was included differed by source and by participant, and the metadata was provided uncurated.

TCRbeta CDR3 regions were amplified from genomic DNA using the immunoSEQ Assay, a bias-controlled multiplex PCR. The authors' analysis ran thus. The number of nucleated cells in each sample was estimated from the amplification of reference gene primers within the assay. Sequence reads were collapsed and filtered to measure the absolute abundance of every unique TCRbeta CDR3 rearrangement. Productive Simpson clonality was computed per sample as the square root of Simpson's diversity index over productive rearrangements. TCRdb took over this immuneACCESS table, retaining in-frame rearrangements with V and J assigned. Such tables are incomplete; in checked studies, under half of the missing clones stem from an unresolved V gene, and the remainder is unexplained. V and J calls and clone size are copied from that table; D and trimming were computed from the DNA. This sample comprises under 80,000 clones, around 89% of them detected only once. Roughly 6.2% of the sample is taken by the ten largest.

With regard to this clone: Its antigen is still unknown. There are no base qualities to consult, and no much larger clone falls within one base.

Collaborating institutions collected whole blood in K2EDTA tubes following their own protocols. For TCRbeta analysis, collaborator samples were shipped as frozen whole blood, as isolated PBMCs, or as DNA extracted from either sample type. The CDR3 has 11 amino acids, counting the end cysteine and phenylalanine. CDR3 DNA only is kept here, 33 bases in frame from base 1. CDR1 and CDR2, looked up from the germline V gene, are SGHTA and FQGTGA. Relative to germline, V is 5 bases shorter and J is 2 bases shorter, with 2 bases between their ends. The chain is assembled from TRBV7-3 and TRBJ2-3; a confident D gene designation cannot be given. This clonotype originated in a woman aged 80 or over with active COVID-19. The sequencing sample was made of peripheral blood. The DNA reads TGTGCCAGCAGCCTCACAGATACGCAGTATTTT. It codes for CASSLTDTQYF.